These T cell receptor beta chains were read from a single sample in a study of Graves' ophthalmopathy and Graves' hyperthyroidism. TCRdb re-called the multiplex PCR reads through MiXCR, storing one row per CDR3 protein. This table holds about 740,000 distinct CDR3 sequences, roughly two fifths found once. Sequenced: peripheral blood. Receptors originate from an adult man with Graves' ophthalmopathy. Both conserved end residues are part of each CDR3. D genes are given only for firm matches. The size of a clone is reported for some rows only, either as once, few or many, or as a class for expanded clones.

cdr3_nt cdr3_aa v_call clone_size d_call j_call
TGTGCCAGCAGCATCATCCGGGACTCGAGGAGCAATCAGCCCCAGCATTTT CASSIIRDSRSNQPQHF TRBV24-1 - - TRBJ1-5
TGCAGTGCTAGTTTTACAACGCTGCGAGCTAACTATGGCTACACCTTC CSASFTTLRANYGYTF TRBV20-1 few - TRBJ1-2
TGTGCCAGCAGCGTCCGATACACTGAAGCTTTCTTT CASSVRYTEAFF TRBV7-2 many - TRBJ1-1
TGTGCCAGCAGTACTATTGGGACAGGGGGCGCGGGTCAGCCCCAGCATTTT CASSTIGTGGAGQPQHF TRBV24-1 few TRBD1 TRBJ1-5
TGCAGTGCTAGGGCAGGGGCGGGAAATCAGCCCCAGCATTTT CSARAGAGNQPQHF TRBV20-1 many - TRBJ1-5
TGCAGTGCTAGAGATCTAGGACAAGGCTTCAGCTATGGCTACACCTTC CSARDLGQGFSYGYTF TRBV20-1 many - TRBJ1-2
TGTGCCACCAGCAACGGAGTAAACTATGGCTACACCTTC CATSNGVNYGYTF TRBV15 many - TRBJ1-2
TGCAGCGTGGGAGGGGGGACCAACGTCCTGACTTTC CSVGGGTNVLTF TRBV29-1 - - TRBJ2-6
TGTGCCAGCAGACAACAGGGGGCCCTCTATGGCTACACCTTC CASRQQGALYGYTF TRBV9 - TRBD1 TRBJ1-2
TGTGCCATCAGTGAACTGACTTTGGGGACCGGGGGGCTGTTTTTT CAISELTLGTGGLFF TRBV10-3 - - TRBJ2-2
TGTGCCATCAGTGACCCAACAGCCGTTCTTGAAGCTTTCTTT CAISDPTAVLEAFF TRBV10-3 - - TRBJ1-1
TGTGCCAGCAGCAAGGGACTAGCGAGGGAGCCGTCGACCCAGTACTTC CASSKGLAREPSTQYF TRBV2 - TRBD2 TRBJ2-5
TGTGCCAGCAGCTTATTCTATCTCGGCGGAGGGGTGAACACTGAAGCTTTCTTT CASSLFYLGGGVNTEAFF TRBV11-1 - - TRBJ1-1
TGCAGTGCTAGAGTCTGGAACTCCTACGAGCAGTACTTC CSARVWNSYEQYF TRBV20-1 few - TRBJ2-7
TGCGCCAGCGGGGACCCGCAAGAGACCCAGTACTTC CASGDPQETQYF TRBV10-2 - - TRBJ2-5
TGTGCCAGCAGTGAGGTTGGACAGGGGTGGACTGAAGCTTTCTTT CASSEVGQGWTEAFF TRBV25-1 many TRBD1 TRBJ1-1
TGTGCCAGCGGGCACTCCGATAGCGGTCCCTACAATGAGCAGTTCTTC CASGHSDSGPYNEQFF TRBV2 many - TRBJ2-1
TGTGCCACCAGCAGGTCCGGGACAGGTGACTCCTACACCTTC CATSRSGTGDSYTF TRBV15 many TRBD1 TRBJ1-2
TGTGCCAGCATGCCTACCCTCGGGACAGGGTTCTCTGGGGCCAACGTCCTGACTTTC CASMPTLGTGFSGANVLTF TRBV7-2 many TRBD1 TRBJ2-6
TGCAGCGAACTGAGTGGGGTGAACACTGAAGCTTTCTTT CSELSGVNTEAFF TRBV29-1 many - TRBJ1-1
TGTGCCAGCACGGACGCTGCGGCTAATGAAAAACTGTTTTTT CASTDAAANEKLFF TRBV12-3/TRBV12-4 few - TRBJ1-4
TGTGCCATCAGTGAGTCGGACCAAGAAGCTTTCTTT CAISESDQEAFF TRBV10-3 few - TRBJ1-1
TGTGCCAGCAGGTGGGACGGCGCCGGACAGCTGTTTTTT CASRWDGAGQLFF TRBV25-1 - - TRBJ2-2
TGTGCCAGCAGGCGACAGGGGGCAGGATCACCCCTCCACTTT CASRRQGAGSPLHF TRBV6-4 few TRBD1 TRBJ1-6
TGTGCCATCAGTGAGTCTGTGACCCAGTACTTC CAISESVTQYF TRBV10-3 many - TRBJ2-5
TGTGCCAGCATCCCGGGAGGGAGCAATCAGCCCCAGCATTTT CASIPGGSNQPQHF TRBV24-1 few - TRBJ1-5
TGTGCCAGCAGCTTAGGCGCGGGGAACACTGAAGCTTTCTTT CASSLGAGNTEAFF TRBV7-9 many - TRBJ1-1
TGTGCCAGCAGCTCCCCGCGGGGCAGGACCTCCTACGAGCAGTACTTC CASSSPRGRTSYEQYF TRBV7-9 - - TRBJ2-7
TGTGCCAGCAGTTATTACAGGGTTGGCACTGAAGCTTTCTTT CASSYYRVGTEAFF TRBV6-5 - - TRBJ1-1
TGCAGTGCCCTAGGACAGGAGACTGAAGCTTTCTTT CSALGQETEAFF TRBV20-1 many TRBD1 TRBJ1-1
TGTGCCAGCAGTTACGCGGCGGGACAGGAGTGGGGGACCGGGGAGCTGTTTTTT CASSYAAGQEWGTGELFF TRBV6-5 once TRBD1 TRBJ2-2
TGCAGTGCTAGGGACAGGTCCCGCTACGAGCAGTACTTC CSARDRSRYEQYF TRBV20-1 many TRBD1 TRBJ2-7
TGTGCCAGCAGTTTATCTATCCAGGGGCATCAGCCCCAGCATTTT CASSLSIQGHQPQHF TRBV25-1 few - TRBJ1-5
TGCAGCTTTGAAGGGCAGAGCTCCTACGAGCAGTACTTC CSFEGQSSYEQYF TRBV29-1 - - TRBJ2-7
TGTGCCAGCAGTATAGGGGTCAGGGACAGGGGCAACACTGAAGCTTTCTTT CASSIGVRDRGNTEAFF TRBV9 - TRBD1 TRBJ1-1
TGTGCCAGCAGCTTGGACATGAATCAGCCCCAGCATTTT CASSLDMNQPQHF TRBV7-9 - - TRBJ1-5
TGCAGTGCTCAAGTCTCGGGAATCACCCTCCACTTT CSAQVSGITLHF TRBV20-1 - - TRBJ1-6
TGTGCCAGCAGTAGCGGGAGGGCCACCGGGGAGCTGTTTTTT CASSSGRATGELFF TRBV25-1 many TRBD2 TRBJ2-2
TGTGCCAGCAGCTTAGTGCGGGAGCGGGACTACGAGCAGTACTTC CASSLVRERDYEQYF TRBV7-2 many TRBD2 TRBJ2-7
TGTGCCACCAGTGATTGGGGGACAGGACGAAGCTACGAGCAGTACTTC CATSDWGTGRSYEQYF TRBV24-1 - TRBD1 TRBJ2-7
TGTGCCAGCAGTGAAGGGCTAGGGGTAGAAGAGACCCAGTACTTC CASSEGLGVEETQYF TRBV2 few - TRBJ2-5
TGTGCCAGCAGGGAGACAGGGGGAGCTAACTATGGCTACACCTTC CASRETGGANYGYTF TRBV7-9 many TRBD1 TRBJ1-2
TGTGCCAGCAGTTACTTGGCAGGCCCCATCTACGAGCAGTACTTC CASSYLAGPIYEQYF TRBV6-6 few - TRBJ2-7
TGTGCCAGCAGCCAGAGGACAGGGCTCGATTCACCCCTCCACTTT CASSQRTGLDSPLHF TRBV11-2 many TRBD1 TRBJ1-6
TGTGCCAGCAGCCCGAGTTCTTTCTCCTATAATTCACCCCTCCACTTT CASSPSSFSYNSPLHF TRBV7-9 - - TRBJ1-6
TGTGCCAGCAGCTCACCAGTCGCCGGACACGACTATGGCTACACCTTC CASSSPVAGHDYGYTF TRBV13 many - TRBJ1-2
TGCAGTGCTAGAGGGGGGGGGGCAGGGGCCTTCTATGGCTACACCTTC CSARGGGAGAFYGYTF TRBV20-1 - - TRBJ1-2